Listed below are T cell receptor beta chains from one sample, sequenced in a study of cytomegalovirus exposure and HLA in healthy donors. The protocol was immunoSEQ multiplex PCR, while the TCRdb copy is restricted to in-frame clones and leaves out a portion. This table holds about 130,000 clones, 65% to 90% found once. Sequencing used PBMCs. The source is a man aged 45-65 years in good health and CMV-seronegative. CDR3s include the opening cysteine and the closing phenylalanine or tryptophan. D genes are given only for firm matches. Clone size is given for some rows only: seen once, a few or many times, or a class if the clone is expanded.

clone_size	v_call	j_call	d_call	cdr3_aa	cdr3_nt
once	TRBV9	TRBJ2-7	-	CASSVAPSYEQYF	TGTGCCAGCAGCGTAGCTCCCTCCTACGAGCAGTACTTC
-	TRBV7-8	TRBJ2-5	TRBD2	CASSLAWLAGIQETQYF	TGTGCCAGCAGCTTAGCTTGGTTAGCGGGGATACAAGAGACCCAGTACTTC
-	TRBV7-7	TRBJ2-1	TRBD2	CASSLWAGDGYNEQFF	TGTGCTAGCAGCTTGTGGGCGGGGGACGGGTACAATGAGCAGTTCTTC
few	TRBV2	TRBJ1-5	-	CASSANGQGSNQPQHF	TGTGCCAGCAGTGCCAACGGGCAGGGCAGCAATCAGCCCCAGCATTTT
-	TRBV5-1	TRBJ2-1	-	CASSSSTAYNEQFF	TGCGCCAGCAGCTCGTCGACAGCCTACAATGAGCAGTTCTTC
few	TRBV5-4	TRBJ2-5	-	CASSLVSGYQETQYF	TGTGCCAGCAGCTTGGTATCAGGCTACCAAGAGACCCAGTACTTC
-	TRBV10-1	TRBJ2-2	TRBD1	CASSESGTGGFTGELFF	TGCGCCAGCAGTGAGTCCGGGACAGGGGGCTTTACCGGGGAGCTGTTTTTT
once	TRBV7-6	TRBJ2-3	-	CASSLAPPGTLRPSTDTQYF	TGTGCCAGCAGCCTAGCGCCACCAGGGACACTAAGACCTAGCACAGATACGCAGTATTTT
-	TRBV13	TRBJ2-7	-	CASSLEGYEQYF	TGTGCCAGCAGCTTAGAGGGGTACGAACAGTACTTC
-	TRBV5-5	TRBJ2-3	TRBD2	CASSLRTSGTTDTQYF	TGTGCCAGCAGCTTAAGGACTAGCGGGACCACAGATACGCAGTATTTT
-	TRBV5-8	TRBJ1-4	-	CASSAGFGSGANEKLFF	TGTGCCAGCAGCGCGGGGTTCGGCTCTGGGGCTAATGAAAAACTGTTTTTT
-	TRBV15	TRBJ2-7	-	CATSREPQGPISYEQYF	TGTGCCACCAGCAGAGAACCTCAGGGTCCTATCTCCTACGAGCAGTACTTC
few	TRBV6-6	TRBJ1-1	-	CASSYYSENTEAFF	TGTGCCAGCAGTTACTATTCAGAGAACACTGAAGCTTTCTTT
-	TRBV30	TRBJ1-5	-	CAWSVTPRYSNQPQHF	TGTGCCTGGAGTGTAACGCCGCGGTATAGCAATCAGCCCCAGCATTTT
few	TRBV29-1	TRBJ1-2	TRBD1	CSVDGTGGGYTF	TGCAGCGTTGATGGGACAGGGGGTGGCTACACCTTC
-	TRBV4-1	TRBJ1-4	TRBD1	CASRTPGTGGRTNEKLFF	TGCGCCAGCAGGACACCCGGGACAGGGGGCCGAACTAATGAAAAACTGTTTTTT
-	TRBV9	TRBJ2-7	TRBD2	CASSVEASGTTGQYF	TGTGCCAGCAGCGTAGAGGCTAGCGGGACTACGGGACAGTACTTC
-	TRBV10-2	TRBJ1-1	-	CASSRQANTEAFF	TGCGCCAGCAGTCGACAGGCGAACACTGAAGCTTTCTTT
once	TRBV7-2	TRBJ2-5	-	CASSREGTGGWETQYF	TGTGCCAGCAGCCGGGAGGGTACAGGGGGCTGGGAGACCCAGTACTTC
-	TRBV5-6	TRBJ1-2	-	CASSLARDRNYGYTF	TGTGCCAGCAGCTTGGCTCGAGACAGAAACTATGGCTACACCTTC
-	TRBV5-1	TRBJ1-1	TRBD1	CASSLQGANTEAFF	TGCGCCAGCAGCTTGCAGGGGGCGAACACTGAAGCTTTCTTT
-	TRBV9	TRBJ2-1	TRBD1	CASSGQGAWYNEQFF	TGTGCCAGCAGTGGACAGGGGGCTTGGTACAATGAGCAGTTCTTC
-	TRBV19	TRBJ1-2	TRBD1	CATRQGYGYTF	TGTGCCACCAGACAGGGCTATGGCTACACCTTC
-	TRBV19	TRBJ1-5	TRBD1	CASSSDRDQPQHF	TGTGCCAGTAGTTCGGACAGGGACCAGCCCCAGCATTTT
-	TRBV19	TRBJ1-5	-	CASSISQGPYSNQPQHF	TGTGCCAGTAGTATCAGCCAGGGGCCCTATAGCAATCAGCCCCAGCATTTT
-	TRBV7-2	TRBJ2-3	TRBD1	CASRIQQGTTQYF	TGTGCCAGCAGGATCCAACAGGGGACCACGCAGTATTTT
-	TRBV15	TRBJ1-1	TRBD1	CATSRETGVAFF	TGTGCCACCAGCAGAGAGACAGGGGTAGCTTTCTTT
-	TRBV4-3	TRBJ1-1	TRBD1	CASSPGTGGMNTEAFF	TGCGCCAGCAGCCCAGGGACAGGGGGGATGAACACTGAAGCTTTCTTT
-	TRBV7-8	TRBJ1-6	TRBD1	CASSFGQVNSPLHF	TGTGCCAGCAGCTTTGGACAGGTTAATTCACCCCTCCACTTT
-	TRBV5-6	TRBJ1-2	-	CASSLATVNYGYTF	TGTGCCAGCAGCTTGGCAACAGTTAACTATGGCTACACCTTC
-	TRBV6-5	TRBJ1-5	TRBD1	CASSRDRLNQPQHF	TGTGCCAGCAGTCGGGACAGGCTCAATCAGCCCCAGCATTTT
-	TRBV6-1	TRBJ2-2	-	CASSDPGRADTGELFF	TGTGCCAGCAGTGACCCCGGCAGGGCCGACACCGGGGAGCTGTTTTTT
-	TRBV19	TRBJ2-2	-	CASSTGRGTGELFF	TGTGCCAGTAGTACGGGCAGGGGAACCGGGGAGCTGTTTTTT
-	TRBV7-8	TRBJ2-7	-	CASSLVTDTSYEQYF	TGTGCCAGCAGCTTAGTGACAGACACGTCCTACGAGCAGTACTTC
-	TRBV4-1	TRBJ2-5	TRBD2	CASSQDPSGSQETQYF	TGCGCCAGCAGCCAAGATCCTAGCGGGAGCCAAGAGACCCAGTACTTC
-	TRBV7-9	TRBJ1-2	-	CASSLVQYGYTF	TGTGCCAGCAGCTTGGTACAGTATGGCTACACCTTC
-	TRBV15	TRBJ1-1	-	CATSRDYGGTEAFF	TGTGCCACCAGCAGAGATTACGGGGGCACTGAAGCTTTCTTT
-	TRBV18	TRBJ1-5	TRBD1	CASSPAGGRNQPQHF	TGTGCCAGCTCACCAGCAGGGGGCAGGAATCAGCCCCAGCATTTT
-	TRBV2	TRBJ2-3	-	CASSGQTTDTQYF	TGTGCCAGCAGTGGACAGACCACAGATACGCAGTATTTT
once	TRBV4-2	TRBJ2-5	TRBD2	CASSQTSVETQYF	TGTGCCAGCAGCCAGACTAGCGTGGAGACCCAGTACTTC
few	TRBV4-1	TRBJ1-5	-	CASSRLDGEPQHF	TGCGCCAGCAGCCGACTCGACGGGGAGCCCCAGCATTTT
-	TRBV27	TRBJ2-3	-	CATRQGFFSTDTQYF	TGTGCCACACGCCAGGGGTTCTTTAGCACAGATACGCAGTATTTT
-	TRBV9	TRBJ1-2	TRBD1	CASSVGQGISGYTF	TGTGCCAGCAGCGTGGGACAGGGGATCTCTGGCTACACCTTC
-	TRBV6-5	TRBJ2-7	TRBD2	CASSKSGGRGYEQYF	TGTGCCAGCAGTAAAAGCGGGGGGCGAGGCTACGAGCAGTACTTC
-	TRBV12-5	TRBJ1-4	-	CASGLVPGLHPGQKLFF	TGTGCTAGTGGTTTGGTCCCAGGGTTGCACCCCGGCCAAAAACTGTTTTTT
-	TRBV29-1	TRBJ2-7	TRBD2	CSVGGGRSYEQYF	TGCAGCGTGGGGGGGGGACGCTCCTACGAGCAGTACTTC
few	TRBV6-4	TRBJ2-1	TRBD2	CASSRSGGDYNEQFF	TGTGCCAGCAGCCGGAGCGGGGGGGACTACAATGAGCAGTTCTTC
-	TRBV7-2	TRBJ2-7	TRBD2	CASSLASGGGPYEQYF	TGTGCCAGCAGCTTAGCTAGCGGGGGGGGACCCTACGAGCAGTACTTC
-	TRBV4-3	TRBJ1-1	-	CASSQDFNEAFF	TGCGCCAGCAGCCAAGATTTTAATGAGGCTTTCTTT
-	TRBV11-2	TRBJ2-1	-	CASSLPSSWEQFF	TGTGCCAGCAGCTTACCTAGCTCCTGGGAGCAGTTCTTC
-	TRBV5-5	TRBJ2-7	-	CASSHNGYEQYF	TGTGCCAGCAGCCATAACGGTTACGAGCAGTACTTC
-	TRBV7-9	TRBJ2-7	TRBD1	CASSRSGGHLDLYEQYF	TGTGCCAGCAGCCGCTCAGGGGGACACCTGGACTTATACGAGCAGTACTTC
-	TRBV7-9	TRBJ2-7	TRBD2	CASSRGGNSYEQYF	TGTGCCAGCAGCCGGGGGGGGAACTCCTACGAGCAGTACTTC
-	TRBV7-9	TRBJ1-1	-	CASSWGDTEAFF	TGTGCCAGCAGCTGGGGGGACACTGAAGCTTTCTTT
few	TRBV15	TRBJ2-3	-	CATSREGGGTDTQYF	TGTGCCACCAGCAGAGAGGGGGGTGGTACAGATACGCAGTATTTT